This T cell receptor (beta chain) was obtained from a study of blood T cell repertoires in COVID-19. About the study: Acute-phase and convalescent COVID-19 samples originated in the United States, Italy and Spain. PBMCs, B-cell-depleted T cells, or T cells were the source of the cDNA or gDNA that made up the material.

Seattle participants joined during active infection and were tracked over time. The junction had 10 bases not matched to a gene; V was cut back by 2 bases and J by 5 bases. In germline, CDR1 is LGHNA, CDR2 YSLEER. The CDR3 extends over 17 amino acids. Authors' methods: Estimation of nucleated cell counts was performed using reference gene primer amplification. The assay was immunoSEQ multiplex PCR, and TCRdb's table has in-frame clones only and misses some. The V and J calls and clone size are taken from that table; D and trimming were inferred from the DNA. The top ten hold approximately 12% of the sample, which has about 190,000 clones, around 80% seen once.

The genes are TRBV4-3 and TRBJ2-1; 9 bases align to TRBD1. The sequence came from a woman of 80 years or more with COVID-19, enrolled during active disease. Sequenced material: peripheral blood. CDR3 sequence reads: CASSQLTGTGYHNEQFF. The DNA for the CDR3 is TGCGCCAGCAGCCAACTGACCGGGACAGGGTACCACAATGAGCAGTTCTTC.